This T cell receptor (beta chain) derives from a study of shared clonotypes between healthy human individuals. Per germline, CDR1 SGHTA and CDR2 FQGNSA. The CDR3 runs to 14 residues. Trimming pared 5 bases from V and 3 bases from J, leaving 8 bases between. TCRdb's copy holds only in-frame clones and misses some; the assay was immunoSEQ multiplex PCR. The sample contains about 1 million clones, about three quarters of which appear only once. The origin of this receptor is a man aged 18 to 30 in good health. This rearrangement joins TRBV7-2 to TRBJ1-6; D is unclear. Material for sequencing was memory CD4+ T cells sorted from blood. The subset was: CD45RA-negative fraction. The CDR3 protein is CASSQTNYNSPLHF. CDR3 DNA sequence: TGTGCCAGCAGCCAGACAAACTATAATTCACCCCTCCACTTT.